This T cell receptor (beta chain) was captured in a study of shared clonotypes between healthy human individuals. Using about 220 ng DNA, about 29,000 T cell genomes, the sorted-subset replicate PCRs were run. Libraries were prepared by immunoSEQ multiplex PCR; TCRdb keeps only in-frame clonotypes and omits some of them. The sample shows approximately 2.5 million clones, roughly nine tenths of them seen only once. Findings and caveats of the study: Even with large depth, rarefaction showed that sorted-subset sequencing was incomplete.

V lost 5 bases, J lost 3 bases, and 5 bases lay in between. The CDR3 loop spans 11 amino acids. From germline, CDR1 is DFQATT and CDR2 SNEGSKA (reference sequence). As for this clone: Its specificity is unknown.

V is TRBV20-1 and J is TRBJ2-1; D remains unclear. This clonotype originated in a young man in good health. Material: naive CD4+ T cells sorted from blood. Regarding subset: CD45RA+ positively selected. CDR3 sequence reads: CSAFYYNEQFF. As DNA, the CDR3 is TGCAGTGCTTTCTACTACAATGAGCAGTTCTTC.